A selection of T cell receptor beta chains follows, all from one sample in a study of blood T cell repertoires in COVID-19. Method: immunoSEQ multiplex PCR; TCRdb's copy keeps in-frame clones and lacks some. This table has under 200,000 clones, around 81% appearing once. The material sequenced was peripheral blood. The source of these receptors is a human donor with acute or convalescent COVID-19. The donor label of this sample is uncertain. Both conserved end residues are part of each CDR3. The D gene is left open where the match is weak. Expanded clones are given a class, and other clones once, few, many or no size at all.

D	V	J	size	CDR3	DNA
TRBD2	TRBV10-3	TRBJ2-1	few	CAISESGLAVINEQFF	TGTGCCATCAGTGAGTCTGGACTAGCGGTAATCAATGAGCAGTTCTTC
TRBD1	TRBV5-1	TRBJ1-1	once	CASSRQGMNTEAFF	TGCGCCAGCAGTAGACAGGGAATGAACACTGAAGCTTTCTTT
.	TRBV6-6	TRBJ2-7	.	CASTSVAPPTYEQYF	TGTGCCAGCACCTCGGTAGCCCCTCCAACCTACGAGCAGTACTTC
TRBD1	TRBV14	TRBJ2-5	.	CASSRFGAGGEPLYF	TGTGCCAGCAGCCGTTTCGGGGCAGGGGGCGAACCCCTTTACTTC
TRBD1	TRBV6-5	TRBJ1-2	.	CASTSGTGGYTF	TGTGCCAGCACCTCCGGGACAGGGGGCTACACCTTC
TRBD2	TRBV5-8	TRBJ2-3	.	CASSPGVGLGTDTQYF	TGTGCCAGCAGCCCGGGGGTTGGACTAGGCACAGATACGCAGTATTTT
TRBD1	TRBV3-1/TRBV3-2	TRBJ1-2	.	CASSPTGGGYGYTF	TGTGCCAGCAGCCCCACAGGGGGCGGCTATGGCTACACCTTC
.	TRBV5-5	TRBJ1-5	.	CASSLWTEDQPQHF	TGTGCCAGCAGCTTGTGGACAGAAGATCAGCCCCAGCATTTT
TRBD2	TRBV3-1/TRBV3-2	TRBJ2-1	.	CASSPPRPGGNGEQFF	TGTGCCAGCAGCCCTCCCCGACCGGGGGGAAACGGGGAGCAGTTCTTC
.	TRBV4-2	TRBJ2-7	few	CASSQAPWGNDEQYF	TGTGCCAGCAGCCAAGCCCCCTGGGGCAACGACGAGCAGTACTTC
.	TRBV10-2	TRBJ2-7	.	CASSAQGGPFDEQYF	TGCGCCAGCAGCGCTCAGGGGGGCCCTTTCGACGAGCAGTACTTC
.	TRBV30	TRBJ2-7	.	CAWSVGGPSSYEQYF	TGTGCCTGGAGTGTGGGGGGACCGAGCTCCTACGAGCAGTACTTC
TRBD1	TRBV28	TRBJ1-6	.	CASTDRGRNSPLHF	TGTGCCAGCACGGACAGGGGGAGGAATTCACCCCTCCACTTT
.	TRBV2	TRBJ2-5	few	CASSVRQLETQYF	TGTGCCAGCAGCGTCCGACAGTTAGAGACCCAGTACTTC
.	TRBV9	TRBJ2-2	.	CASSDRLEGAGELFF	TGTGCCAGCAGCGATAGATTGGAGGGCGCCGGGGAGCTGTTTTTT
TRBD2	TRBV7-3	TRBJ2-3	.	CASSLGPAGVGDTQYF	TGTGCCAGCAGCTTAGGCCCAGCGGGAGTCGGGGATACGCAGTATTTT
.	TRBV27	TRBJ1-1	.	CASTSWGVEAEAFF	TGTGCCAGCACCTCGTGGGGGGTAGAAGCTGAAGCTTTCTTT
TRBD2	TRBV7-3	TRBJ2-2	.	CASSRTGLANTGELFF	TGTGCCAGCAGCCGAACCGGACTAGCGAACACCGGGGAGCTGTTTTTT
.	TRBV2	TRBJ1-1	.	CASSKDRGTEAFF	TGTGCCAGCAGCAAAGACCGGGGGACTGAAGCTTTCTTT
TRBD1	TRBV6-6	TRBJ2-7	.	CATSSRDRGYEQYF	TGTGCCACTTCCAGCCGGGACAGGGGCTACGAGCAGTACTTC
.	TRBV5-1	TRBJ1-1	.	CASSLAVMNTEAFF	TGCGCCAGCAGCTTGGCGGTGATGAACACTGAAGCTTTCTTT
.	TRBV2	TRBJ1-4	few	CATGLDEKLFF	TGTGCCACCGGACTGGACGAAAAACTGTTTTTT
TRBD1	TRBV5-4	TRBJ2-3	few	CASSDTGVDTQYF	TGTGCCAGCAGCGATACAGGGGTGGATACGCAGTATTTT
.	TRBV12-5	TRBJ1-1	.	CASGSPPGGKAYTEAFF	TGTGCTAGTGGTTCCCCCCCGGGAGGCAAAGCGTACACTGAAGCTTTCTTT
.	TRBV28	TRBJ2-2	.	CASRTGSNTGELFF	TGTGCCAGCAGGACAGGATCGAACACCGGGGAGCTGTTTTTT
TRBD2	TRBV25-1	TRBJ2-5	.	CASSDGTSGGSRETQYF	TGTGCCAGCAGTGACGGGACTAGCGGGGGGTCGCGGGAGACCCAGTACTTC
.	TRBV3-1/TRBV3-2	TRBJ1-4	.	CASSSRQPSNEKLFF	TGTGCCAGCAGCTCGCGACAGCCCTCTAATGAAAAACTGTTTTTT